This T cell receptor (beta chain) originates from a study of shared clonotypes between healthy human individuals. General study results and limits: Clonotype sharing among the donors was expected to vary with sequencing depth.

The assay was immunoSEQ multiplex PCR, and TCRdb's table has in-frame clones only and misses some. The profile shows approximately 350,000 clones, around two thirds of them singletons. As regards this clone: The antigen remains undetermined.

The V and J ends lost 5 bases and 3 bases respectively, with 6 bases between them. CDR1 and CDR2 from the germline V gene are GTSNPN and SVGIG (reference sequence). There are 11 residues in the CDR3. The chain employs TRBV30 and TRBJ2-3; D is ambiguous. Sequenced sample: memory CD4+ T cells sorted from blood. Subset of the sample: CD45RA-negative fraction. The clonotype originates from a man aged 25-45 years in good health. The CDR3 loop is CAWELTDTQYF. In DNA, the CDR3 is TGTGCCTGGGAGTTAACAGATACGCAGTATTTT.